These 16 T cell receptor beta chains came from one sample sequenced in a study of blood T cells in healthy people across ages. The authors ran a second PCR of 7 to 11 cycles using a sample-barcoded 5' primer and a J-beta primer mix. TCRdb re-called the 5' RACE reads with MiXCR, one entry per CDR3 protein. The data show approximately 1.5 million distinct CDR3 sequences, approximately 43% seen once. Sequences were obtained from blood. These receptors were collected from a woman aged 18-29 years in good health.

The V gene is TRBV6-4, the J gene TRBJ2-2; 9 positions agree with TRBD2. The CDR3 is made up of 16 amino acids. Germline assignment: CDR1 MRHNA and CDR2 SNTAGT. J was trimmed by 6 bases and V by 0 bases; bases with no gene match: 5. Written as DNA, the CDR3 is TGTGCCAGCAGTGACTCGATTGCGGGGGGGCCCGGGGAGCTGTTTTTT. This translates into CASSDSIAGGPGELFF.

This clonotype has ten or more counts. The chain couples TRBV2 to TRBJ2-7; 7 bases line up with TRBD1. The CDR3 has 14 residues. Trimming cost V 6 bases and J 3 bases; bases outside gene matches: 8. The V gene's germline CDR1 is SNHLY and CDR2 FYNNEI. In DNA form, the CDR3 reads TGTGCCAGCAGGCCCTGGGACAGCCTCTACGAGCAGTACTTC. The encoded protein is CASRPWDSLYEQYF.

This clonotype was picked up a small number of times. The gene calls are TRBV5-1 and TRBJ2-3; TRBD1 aligns across 8 bases. J was trimmed by 2 bases and V by 1 base; bases with no gene match: 6. This CDR3 region has 16 residues. CDR1 SGHRS and CDR2 YFSETQ come from the germline V gene. CDR3 nucleotide sequence: TGCGCCAGCAGCTTGTCTGGACAGGGATACACAGATACGCAGTATTTT. This sequence encodes CASSLSGQGYTDTQYF.

This clonotype was observed a handful of times. This chain connects TRBV28 to TRBJ2-4; 9 nucleotides match TRBD2. The DNA end favors TRBJ2-7, so the J call may be wrong. Germline V gene data show CDR1 as MDHEN and CDR2 as SYDVKM. The CDR3 extends over 16 amino acids. CDR3 nucleotides: TGTGCCAGCAGTTTGTTACTAGCGGGTGGAACCTACGAGCAGTACTTC. It is translated as CASSLLLAGGTYEQYF.

J is TRBJ2-1 and V is TRBV5-1; 9 positions agree with TRBD1. Germline CDR1 reads SGHRS; CDR2 reads YFSETQ. Trimming removed 1 base from V and 8 bases from J; junction bases left unmatched: 10. The CDR3 runs to 16 residues. CDR3 bases: TGCGCCAGCAGCTTGCCAGCCGGGACAGGGTCCCATGAGCAGTTCTTC. Its translation: CASSLPAGTGSHEQFF.

This clonotype is a singleton in its sample. The chain combines TRBV7-2 with TRBJ2-7; unclear D gene. V was cut by 7 bases and J by 4 bases, with 20 bases left in between. The germline V gene has CDR1 SGHTA and CDR2 FQGNSA. The CDR3 runs 15 residues. As DNA, the CDR3 is TGTGCCAGCAACTCCGCGTGGGGAACTCGATACGAGCAGTACTTC. Translation gives CASNSAWGTRYEQYF.

A few counts support this clonotype. The chain uses TRBV9 and TRBJ2-7; the D call may be TRBD1 or TRBD2 (5 bases each). The V end lost 7 bases, the J end lost 2 bases, and 16 bases lay between the germline ends. Germline CDR1 SGDLS, CDR2 YYNGEE. There are 14 residues in the CDR3. The DNA of the CDR3 is TGTGCCAGCGCTCCTGGGACCTTAACCTACGAGCAGTACTTC. Translation: CASAPGTLTYEQYF.

This chain connects TRBV6-5 to TRBJ2-7; D is ambiguous. The better agreement between TRBJ2-5 and the DNA end casts doubt on the J call. CDR1 and CDR2 (germline): MNHEY, SVGAGI. There are 14 residues in the CDR3. CDR3 sequence (DNA): TGTGCCAGCAGTTACTCGTGGTGCCTAGGGACCCAGTACTTC. Translated: CASSYSWCLGTQYF.

About this clonotype: This may be a read error: a much more frequent sequence differs by one nucleotide. The chain carries TRBV10-3 and TRBJ2-5; weak D call: TRBD1 (7 bases). This CDR3 has 18 amino acids. Germline values: CDR1 ENHRY, CDR2 SYGVKD. CDR3 loop: CATSEQVAGQTFQETQYF. CDR3 DNA: TGTGCCACCAGTGAGCAGGTGGCGGGACAGACCTTCCAAGAGACCCAGTACTTC.

In its sample, this clonotype was seen once. This chain joins TRBV27 and TRBJ1-1; unclear D gene. Deletions cut 5 bases from V and 8 bases from J, with 18 bases between. The CDR3 runs to 14 residues. Germline lookup yields CDR1 MNHEY and CDR2 SMNVEV (reference sequence). CDR3 loop: CASSQYLGNREAFF. As DNA, the CDR3 is TGTGCCAGCAGTCAATATCTTGGGAATAGGGAAGCTTTCTTT.

The chain links TRBV11-1 to TRBJ2-5; 7 bases align to TRBD1. Germline CDR1 and CDR2: SGHAT and FQDESV (reference sequence). V lost 1 base and J lost 11; bases outside the gene matches: 22. This CDR3 contains 18 residues. CDR3 sequence reads: CASSLVDFGTEPYNEQYF. The CDR3 coding sequence is TGTGCCAGCAGCTTAGTGGATTTCGGGACAGAGCCTTACAATGAGCAGTACTTC.

This clonotype turned up a few times. The chain joins TRBV20-1 to TRBJ2-7; no definite D call. The CDR3 is made up of 12 amino acids. The V and J ends lost 3 bases and 2 bases respectively, with 8 bases between them. Per the germline V gene, CDR1 is DFQATT and CDR2 is SNEGSKA (reference sequence). This CDR3 is CSARVEPYEQYF. CDR3 DNA: TGCAGTGCTAGGGTAGAACCCTACGAGCAGTACTTC.

The V gene is TRBV2, the J gene TRBJ1-2; D gene uncertain. Trimming removed 4 bases from V and 8 bases from J, with 14 bases in between. This CDR3 has 13 residues. Germline V gives CDR1 SNHLY, CDR2 FYNNEI. CDR3 region: CASSGVFEGGYTF. The CDR3 DNA is TGTGCCAGCAGTGGAGTGTTCGAGGGCGGCTACACCTTC.

As regards this clonotype: One junction end disagrees with the germline gene, perhaps due to a read error. CDR3 sequence: CASSLALDNERFF. Here the CDR3 DNA reads TGTGCCAGCAGTTTGGCGCTCGACAATGAGCGGTTCTTC. V and J are TRBV28 and TRBJ2-1; D not certain. Germline V CDR1 and CDR2: MDHEN, SYDVKM. The CDR3 has 13 residues.

This clonotype was counted only a few times. The CDR3 DNA reads as TGTGCCAGCAACCGGAGGGGTTTACCCCTCCACTTT. As protein: CASNRRGLPLHF. This rearrangement joins TRBV3-1 to TRBJ1-6; possible D gene TRBD1, 5 bases. The germline V gene encodes CDR1 LGHDT and CDR2 YNNKEL (reference sequence). This CDR3 is 12 amino acids long. The ends were cut back, 7 bases at V and 12 bases at J, with 13 bases in the middle.

This clonotype was found a few times. The rearrangement joins TRBV27 to TRBJ2-1; D may correspond to TRBD1 or TRBD2 (5 bases each). The length of the CDR3 is 15 residues. V was pared by 5 bases and J by 9 bases, with 20 bases between. From germline, CDR1 is MNHEY and CDR2 SMNVEV (reference sequence). Here the CDR3 DNA reads TGTGCCAGCAGTCTCGAGATAGAGGGGTTCAGTGAGCAGTTCTTC. Translation gives CASSLEIEGFSEQFF.